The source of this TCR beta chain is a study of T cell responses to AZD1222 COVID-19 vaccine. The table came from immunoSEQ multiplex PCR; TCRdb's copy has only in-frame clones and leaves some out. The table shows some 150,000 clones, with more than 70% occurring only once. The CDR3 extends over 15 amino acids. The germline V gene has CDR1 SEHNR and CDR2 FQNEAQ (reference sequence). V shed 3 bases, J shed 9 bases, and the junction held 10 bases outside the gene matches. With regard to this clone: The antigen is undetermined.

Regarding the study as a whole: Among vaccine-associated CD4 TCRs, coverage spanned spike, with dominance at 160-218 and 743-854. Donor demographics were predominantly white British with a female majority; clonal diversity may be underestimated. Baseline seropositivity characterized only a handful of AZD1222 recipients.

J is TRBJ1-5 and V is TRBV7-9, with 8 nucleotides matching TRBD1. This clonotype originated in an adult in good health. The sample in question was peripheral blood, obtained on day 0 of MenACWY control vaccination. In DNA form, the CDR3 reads TGTGCCAGCAGCTTCAGCGGCACAGGGGGAGGGCCCCAGCATTTT. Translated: CASSFSGTGGGPQHF. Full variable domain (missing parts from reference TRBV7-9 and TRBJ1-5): DTGVSQNPRHKITKRGQNVTFRCDPISEHNRLYWYRQTLGQGPEFLTYFQNEAQLEKSRLLSDRFSAERPKGSFSTLEIQRTEQGDSAMYLCASSFSGTGGGPQHFGDGTRLSIL.